Presented here are 14 T cell receptor beta chains from one specimen sequenced in a study of human T cells and chemical hapten exposure. TCRdb used MiXCR to reprocess the RACE reads, holding one entry per CDR3 protein. This sample has about 140,000 distinct CDR3 sequences, with about 10% found just once. Time point: patch test 2, 6 weeks after DPC sensitization. The treatment was: therapeutic diphenylcyclopropenone sensitization with weekly scalp DPC. The sample here was whole blood, taken in connection with sensitization to the hapten diphenylcyclopropenone (DPC). The receptor source for this set is a woman aged 45-59 years with alopecia areata. Some clones in this sample may be carry-over from other donors' samples.

This clonotype was counted a few times. This CDR3 reads CASSLTSGKQFF. The DNA of the CDR3 is TGTGCCAGCAGCCTCACTAGCGGGAAGCAGTTCTTC. The chain uses TRBV3-1 and TRBJ2-1; 10 positions agree with TRBD2. This CDR3 is 12 amino acids long. Germline CDR1 and CDR2: LGHDT and YNNKEL (reference sequence). The V gene end was trimmed by 4 bases and the J gene end by 11 bases; junction bases not matched to a gene: 2.

The V and J genes are TRBV20-1 and TRBJ2-3, with TRBD1 matching 7 bases. The V gene end was trimmed by 6 bases and the J gene end by 3 bases; junction bases not matched to a gene: 9. The CDR3 is made up of 14 amino acids. CDR1 and CDR2 (germline): DFQATT, SNEGSKA (reference sequence). The CDR3 DNA reads as TGCAGTGCCGATACGACAGGGAGAACAGATACGCAGTATTTT. This encodes CSADTTGRTDTQYF.

This clonotype showed up many times. V and J are TRBV6-2 or TRBV6-3 and TRBJ1-5; D is unresolved. Per the germline V gene, CDR1 is MNHEY and CDR2 is SVGEGT. V was trimmed by 2 bases and J by 4 bases, leaving 6 bases between them. This CDR3 is 13 amino acids long. In DNA, the CDR3 is TGTGCCAGCAGTTACGACGGGAATCAGCCCCAGCATTTT. It specifies CASSYDGNQPQHF.

V is TRBV20-1 and J is TRBJ1-3, with 8 bases fitting TRBD1. Germline V gene lookup returns CDR1 DFQATT and CDR2 SNEGSKA (reference sequence). CDR3 size: 15 residues. V gave up 1 base and J gave up 0 bases; unmatched junction bases: 2. The CDR3: CSARVTGASGNTIYF. The CDR3 coding sequence is TGCAGTGCTAGAGTGACAGGGGCCTCTGGAAACACCATATATTTT.

The sample holds a few counts of this clonotype. The gene calls are TRBV7-6 and TRBJ1-1; perhaps TRBD1 as D (5 bases). Germline V gene data show CDR1 as SGHVS and CDR2 as FNYEAQ. Trimming cost V 10 bases and J 7 bases, with 13 bases left between them. The CDR3 contains 11 residues. Written as DNA, the CDR3 is TGTGCCATCACGACGGGGGGTGAAGCTTTCTTT. Its protein product is CAITTGGEAFF.

This clonotype was recorded many times. V is TRBV7-3 and J is TRBJ2-3; 11 nucleotides match TRBD2. V was clipped by 3 bases and J by 3 bases; unmatched bases: 2. CDR1 is SGHTA and CDR2 is FQGTGA in the germline V gene. The CDR3 sequence is 15 residues long. CDR3: CASSLTSGETDTQYF. CDR3 nucleotides: TGTGCCAGCAGCTTGACTAGCGGGGAAACAGATACGCAGTATTTT.

This clonotype was found many times. In DNA form, the CDR3 reads TGTGCCAGCAGCCAAGATTTGCGCGCGGTCACCGCTTTCTTC. Protein product: CASSQDLRAVTAFF. The V and J genes are TRBV14 and TRBJ2-1, with D hard to call. The germline V gene has CDR1 SGHDN and CDR2 FVKESK. With 0 bases removed from V and 16 bases from J, the gap between germline ends came to 19 bases. This CDR3 contains 14 residues.

The chain is built from TRBV7-8 and TRBJ2-5; TRBD2 matches at 12 bases. Per the germline V gene, CDR1 is SGHVS and CDR2 is FQNEAQ. The CDR3 is made up of 16 amino acids. Trimming removed 4 bases from V and 7 bases from J; junction bases left unmatched: 10. CDR3 nucleotides: TGTGCCAGCAGCTCCGGACTAGCGGGGTCTTTGGGGACCCAGTACTTC. Amino acid sequence: CASSSGLAGSLGTQYF.

This clonotype was seen a handful of times. The chain links TRBV12-3 or TRBV12-4 to TRBJ1-2, with unresolved D. V lost 5 bases and J 5 bases, leaving 18 bases between the germline ends. The CDR3 sequence is 15 residues long. The CDR3 DNA reads TGTGCCAGCAGTCACCCCCGATGGGCCTCTTATGGCTACACCTTC. It encodes CASSHPRWASYGYTF.

This clonotype was seen more than once but under ten times. The rearrangement uses TRBV5-4 and TRBJ2-7, with 7 bases aligning to TRBD2. Trimming at V came to 4 bases and at J to 0 bases, leaving 7 bases not matched to a gene. The CDR3 consists of 15 residues. In germline, CDR1 is SGHNT, CDR2 YYREEE (reference sequence). This chain's CDR3 is CASSAASGSSYEQYF. Written as DNA, the CDR3 is TGTGCCAGCAGCGCGGCTAGCGGAAGCTCCTACGAGCAGTACTTC.

This sequence joins TRBV2 and TRBJ1-5, with no clear D. Germline assignment: CDR1 SNHLY and CDR2 FYNNEI. CDR3 length: 14 residues. Trimming removed 8 bases at V and 1 base at J, with 12 bases between. For the CDR3, the DNA is TGTGCCAGCCGTCTCGATGGGAGCAATCAGCCCCAGCATTTT. Its translation is CASRLDGSNQPQHF.

This clonotype was counted at least ten times. V and J are TRBV10-3 and TRBJ2-7, with 9 positions matching TRBD1. Germline CDR1 ENHRY, CDR2 SYGVKD. CDR3 length: 16 amino acids. The V gene end was trimmed by 5 bases and the J gene end by 5 bases; junction bases not matched to a gene: 13. CDR3: CAISSTQGDRVHEQYF. The CDR3 DNA reads TGTGCCATCAGTTCCACCCAGGGGGACAGGGTCCACGAGCAGTACTTC.

The chain has TRBV12-2 and TRBJ2-5. TRBV12-2 is designated a pseudogene. The CDR3 is 16 amino acids. Written as DNA, the CDR3 is TGTGCAAGTCGCTTAGCGGTAGAGGCGAGTCAGGAGACCCAGTACTTC. It is translated as CASRLAVEASQETQYF.

This clonotype has more than one count but fewer than ten. The chain carries TRBV11-2 and TRBJ2-7; 8 positions match TRBD2. V gave up 0 bases and J gave up 2 bases; unmatched junction bases: 3. Germline V gives CDR1 SGHAT, CDR2 FQNNGV. CDR3 length: 15 residues. The CDR3 region has the DNA TGTGCCAGCAGCTTAGAGGTAGCGGGAACCTACGAGCAGTACTTC. This translates into CASSLEVAGTYEQYF. Filled out from reference TRBV11-2 and TRBJ2-7, the complete variable domain reads EAGVAQSPRYKIIEKRQSVAFWCNPISGHATLYWYQQILGQGPKLLIQFQNNGVVDDSQLPKDRFSAERLKGVDSTLKIQPAKLEDSAVYLCASSLEVAGTYEQYFGPGTRLTVT.